The following is a T cell receptor (beta chain) sequence with its context. As yet, its antigen is unknown. The sample belongs to a study of T cell responses to AZD1222 COVID-19 vaccine. Germline values: CDR1 GTSNPN, CDR2 SVGIG (reference sequence). The CDR3 extends over 12 amino acids. J lost 3 bases, V lost 7 bases, and 1 base had no gene match. Study-level results: Nearly half of spike-specific TCRs reportedly target unmutated variant regions. The study sampled repertoires only after the peak T cell response.

The protocol was immunoSEQ multiplex PCR, while the TCRdb copy is restricted to in-frame clones and leaves out a portion. The repertoire holds over 85,000 clones, with about nine tenths as singletons. The chain combines TRBV30 with TRBJ2-3; 10 nucleotides line up with TRBD1. This receptor was taken from an adult who received the AZD1222 COVID-19 vaccine. The input for sequencing was peripheral blood, taken 28 days after the second AZD1222 dose. CDR3 DNA: TGTGCCTCGGACAGGGGGACAGATACGCAGTATTTT. Residues: CASDRGTDTQYF.